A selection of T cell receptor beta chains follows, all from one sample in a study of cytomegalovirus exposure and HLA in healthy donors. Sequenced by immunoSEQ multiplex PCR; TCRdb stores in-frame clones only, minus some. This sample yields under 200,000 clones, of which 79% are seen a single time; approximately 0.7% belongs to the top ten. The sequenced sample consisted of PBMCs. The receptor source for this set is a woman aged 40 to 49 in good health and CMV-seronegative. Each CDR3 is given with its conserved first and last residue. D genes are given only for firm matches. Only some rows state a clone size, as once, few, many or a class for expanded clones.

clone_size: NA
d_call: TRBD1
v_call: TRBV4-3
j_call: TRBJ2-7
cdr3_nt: TGCGCCAGCAGCCTGGAAGCGGGACAGGGGAGTCACGAGCAGTACTTC
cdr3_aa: CASSLEAGQGSHEQYF

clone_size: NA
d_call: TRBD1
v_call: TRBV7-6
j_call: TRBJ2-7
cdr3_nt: TGTGCCAGCAGCTTAGGGGGGACAGACGAGCAGTACTTC
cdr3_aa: CASSLGGTDEQYF

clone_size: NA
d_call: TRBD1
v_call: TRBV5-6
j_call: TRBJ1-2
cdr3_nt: TGTGCCAGCAGTCTCGGGACAGCCTATGGCTACACCTTC
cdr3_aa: CASSLGTAYGYTF

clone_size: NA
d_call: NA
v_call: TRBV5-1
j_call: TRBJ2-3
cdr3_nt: TGCGCCAGCAGCTTGGACGGTCCCGATACGCAGTATTTT
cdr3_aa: CASSLDGPDTQYF

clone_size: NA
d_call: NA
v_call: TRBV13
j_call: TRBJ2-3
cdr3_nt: TGTGCCAGCAGCTTAGCGGGAGAAACAGATACGCAGTATTTT
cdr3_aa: CASSLAGETDTQYF

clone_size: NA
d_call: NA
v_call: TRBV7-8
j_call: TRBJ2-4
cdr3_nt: TGTGCCAGCAGCTTAGGACGGGAATCCCCGGCCAAAAACATTCAGTACTTC
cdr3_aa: CASSLGRESPAKNIQYF

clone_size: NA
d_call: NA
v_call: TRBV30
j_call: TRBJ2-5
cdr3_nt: TGTGCCTGGAGTAGGACAACCGAGGGGGAGCAGTACTTC
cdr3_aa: CAWSRTTEGEQYF

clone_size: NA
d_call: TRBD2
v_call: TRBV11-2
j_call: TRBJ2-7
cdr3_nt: TGTGCCAGCAGCCCCGCGGGGGGAAGGGGCGAGCAGTACTTC
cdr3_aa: CASSPAGGRGEQYF

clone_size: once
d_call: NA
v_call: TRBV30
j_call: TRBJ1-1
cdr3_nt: TGTGCCTGGATTCAGGTGAAAGCTTTCTTT
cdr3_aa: CAWIQVKAFF

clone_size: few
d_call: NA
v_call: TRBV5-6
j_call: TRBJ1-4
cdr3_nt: TGTGCCAGCAGACAGGGTTCGTCTAATGAAAAACTGTTTTTT
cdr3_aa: CASRQGSSNEKLFF

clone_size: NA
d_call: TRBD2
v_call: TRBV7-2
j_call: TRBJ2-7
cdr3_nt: TGTGCCAGCAGCTTAGCGGGGGCGGGGGGGCCTTACGAGCAGTACTTC
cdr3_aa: CASSLAGAGGPYEQYF

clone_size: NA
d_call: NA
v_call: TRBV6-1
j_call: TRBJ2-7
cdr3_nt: TGTGCCAGCAGTGAAGCTCCCAGGGCCTACGAGCAGTACTTC
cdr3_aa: CASSEAPRAYEQYF

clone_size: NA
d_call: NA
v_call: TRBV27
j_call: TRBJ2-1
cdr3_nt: TGTGCCAGCAGTTTTTGGGAGTTGGTAACCTCGGGCAATGAGCAGTTCTTC
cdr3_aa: CASSFWELVTSGNEQFF

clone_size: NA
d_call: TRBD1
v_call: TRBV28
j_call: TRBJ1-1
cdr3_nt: TGTGCCAGCAGTCCTTCGGGACAGGTTCCCCTCAAAACTGAAGCTTTCTTT
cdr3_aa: CASSPSGQVPLKTEAFF

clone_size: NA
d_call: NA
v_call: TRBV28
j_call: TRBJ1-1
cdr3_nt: TGTGCCAGCAGGTCTCCGGGACTAGGGACTGAAGCTTTCTTT
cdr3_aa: CASRSPGLGTEAFF

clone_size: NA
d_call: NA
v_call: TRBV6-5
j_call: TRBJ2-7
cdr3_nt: TGTGCCAGCAGGAAGGACTTTTACGAGCAGTACTTC
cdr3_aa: CASRKDFYEQYF

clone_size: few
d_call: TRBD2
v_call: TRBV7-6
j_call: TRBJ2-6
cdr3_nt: TGTGCCAGCAGCTCAGACGGGGGGAGCGTCCTGACTTTC
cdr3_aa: CASSSDGGSVLTF

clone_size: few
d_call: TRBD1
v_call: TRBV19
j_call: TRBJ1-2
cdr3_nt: TGTGCCAGGTCACAGGGGGTAGCCCACTTC
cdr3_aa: CARSQGVAHF

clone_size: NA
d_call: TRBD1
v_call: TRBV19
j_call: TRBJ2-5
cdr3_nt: TGTGCCAGTAGTATTAGTGCAGGGGGAATCGGGGAGACCCAGTACTTC
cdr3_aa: CASSISAGGIGETQYF

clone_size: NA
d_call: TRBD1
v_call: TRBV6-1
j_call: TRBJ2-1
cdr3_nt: TGTGCCAGCAGTGAGGTCAGGGGGTGGGATGAGCAGTTCTTC
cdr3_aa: CASSEVRGWDEQFF

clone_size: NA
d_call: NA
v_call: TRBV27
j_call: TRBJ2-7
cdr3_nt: TGTGCCAGTACCGGACAGCGAGACTCCTACGAGCAGTACTTC
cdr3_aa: CASTGQRDSYEQYF

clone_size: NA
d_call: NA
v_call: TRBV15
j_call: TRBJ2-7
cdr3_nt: TGTGCCACCAGCAGAGATGCAGGTCGGGTGGGGGGTACAACCTACGAGCAGTACTTC
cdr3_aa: CATSRDAGRVGGTTYEQYF

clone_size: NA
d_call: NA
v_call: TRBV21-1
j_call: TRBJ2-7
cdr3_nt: TGTGCCAGCAGCAAAGCGGGACTAGTGGGGGCCTACGAGCAGTACTTC
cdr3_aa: CASSKAGLVGAYEQYF

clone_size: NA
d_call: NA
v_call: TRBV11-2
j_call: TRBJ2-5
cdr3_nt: TGTGCCAGCAGTCCTGGTGGGGGGTGGGAGGAGACCCAGTACTTC
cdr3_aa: CASSPGGGWEETQYF

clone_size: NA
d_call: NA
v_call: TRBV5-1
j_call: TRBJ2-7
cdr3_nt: TGCGCCAGCAGCTTGCCAGGGGTCCCCTACTACGAGCAGTACTTC
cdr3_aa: CASSLPGVPYYEQYF

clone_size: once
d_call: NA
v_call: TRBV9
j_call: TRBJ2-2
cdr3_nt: TGTGCCAGCAGCGTAGCTGAGGAGTGGTCCCCCAACACCGGGGAGCTGTTTTTT
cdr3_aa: CASSVAEEWSPNTGELFF

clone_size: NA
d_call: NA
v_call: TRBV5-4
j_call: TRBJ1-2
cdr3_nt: TGTGCCAGCAGCCTAATATCAGGGGTCGCGTATGGCTACACCTTC
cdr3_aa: CASSLISGVAYGYTF

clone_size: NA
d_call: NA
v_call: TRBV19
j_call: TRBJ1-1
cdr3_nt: TGTGCCAGTAGCCGACCGGGACATTCTATCGATGAAGCTTTCTTT
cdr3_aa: CASSRPGHSIDEAFF

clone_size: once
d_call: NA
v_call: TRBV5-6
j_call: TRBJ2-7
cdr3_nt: TGTGCCAGCAGCTGGCAAGCTGAGGTTGGGGAGCAGTACTTC
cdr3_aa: CASSWQAEVGEQYF

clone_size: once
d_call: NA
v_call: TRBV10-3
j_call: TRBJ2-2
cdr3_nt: TGTGCCATCAGGACGGCGCTTCCGGGGACCGGGGAGCTGTTTTTT
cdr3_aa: CAIRTALPGTGELFF

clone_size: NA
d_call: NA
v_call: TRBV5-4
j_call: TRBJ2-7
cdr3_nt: TGTGCCAGCAGCCCCGGGATCCCGAGCTCCTACGAGCAGTACTTC
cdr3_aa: CASSPGIPSSYEQYF

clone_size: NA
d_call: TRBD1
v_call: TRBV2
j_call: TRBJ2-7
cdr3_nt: TGTGCCAGCAAGGGGGCGGAATACGAGCAGTACTTC
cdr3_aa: CASKGAEYEQYF

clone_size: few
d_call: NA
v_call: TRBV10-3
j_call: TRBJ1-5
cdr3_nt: TGTGCCATCAGTGAGTCGGACAGTAGCAATCAGCCCCAGCATTTT
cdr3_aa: CAISESDSSNQPQHF

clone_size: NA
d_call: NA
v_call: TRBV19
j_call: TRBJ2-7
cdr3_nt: TGTGCCAGTAGTATTCGACAGGAGCAGTACTTC
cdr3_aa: CASSIRQEQYF

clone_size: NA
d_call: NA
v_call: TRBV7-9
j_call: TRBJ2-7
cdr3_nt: TGTTCCAGCAGCTTAGCACTATCCTCCTACGAGCAGTACTTC
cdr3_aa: CSSSLALSSYEQYF

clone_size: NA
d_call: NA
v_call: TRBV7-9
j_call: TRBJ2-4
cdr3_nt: TGTGCCAGCAGCTTATTCAGCGCCGGGGTTAAAAACATTCAGTACTTC
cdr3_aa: CASSLFSAGVKNIQYF

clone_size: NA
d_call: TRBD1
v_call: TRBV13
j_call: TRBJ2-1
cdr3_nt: TGTGCCAGCACCATGGGACAGTACAATGAGCAGTTCTTC
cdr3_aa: CASTMGQYNEQFF

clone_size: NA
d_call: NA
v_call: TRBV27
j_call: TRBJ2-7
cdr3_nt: TGTGCCAGCAGTTTATCGGAGAGGGGGACCGAGCAGTACTTC
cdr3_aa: CASSLSERGTEQYF

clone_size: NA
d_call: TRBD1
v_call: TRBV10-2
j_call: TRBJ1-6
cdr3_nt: TGCGCCAGCAGCCGCGGTAAACAAGGGGGGACAGGGAATTCACCCCTCCACTTT
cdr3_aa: CASSRGKQGGTGNSPLHF

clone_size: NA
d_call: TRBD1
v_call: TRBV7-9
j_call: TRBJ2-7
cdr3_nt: TGTGCCAGCAGCCCGAGGGGGCCGTACGAGCAGTACTTC
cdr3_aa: CASSPRGPYEQYF

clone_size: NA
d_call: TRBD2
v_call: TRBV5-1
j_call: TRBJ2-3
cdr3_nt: TGCGCCAGCAGCTTGGCCCCTGGGGGTAGCGGGGGGGCCACAGATACGCAGTATTTT
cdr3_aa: CASSLAPGGSGGATDTQYF

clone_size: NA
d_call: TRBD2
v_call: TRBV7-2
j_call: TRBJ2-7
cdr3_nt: TGTGCCAGCAGCCCACGGCTAGCGGGGTCTGGGGAGCAGTACTTC
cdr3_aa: CASSPRLAGSGEQYF